The 3 T cell receptor beta chains in this list originate from one sample, sequenced in a study of cytomegalovirus exposure and HLA in healthy donors. PCR employed 60 Vbeta and 13 Jbeta primers. Assay: immunoSEQ multiplex PCR; the TCRdb copy retains only in-frame clones and omits some. This repertoire shows roughly 120,000 clones, roughly 80% found once; its top ten account for about 1.5%. Sequencing used PBMCs. The receptors derive from a woman under 30 in good health and CMV-seronegative.

This clone turned up a few times. CDR3 DNA: TGTGCCAGCAGCCCGATGGGAGCGGCCTACGAGCAGTACTTC. It is translated as CASSPMGAAYEQYF. This rearrangement joins TRBV7-8 to TRBJ2-7; perhaps TRBD2 as D (5 bases). CDR1 and CDR2 from the germline V gene are SGHVS and FQNEAQ. The V end was cut by 5 bases, the J end by 2 bases, with 13 bases between. The CDR3 length is 14 residues. Based on the CDR3 plus reference TRBV7-8 and TRBJ2-7, the full variable domain is GAGVSQSPRYKVAKRGQDVALRCDPISGHVSLFWYQQALGQGPEFLTYFQNEAQLDKSGLPSDRFFAERPEGSVSTLKIQRTQQEDSAVYLCASSPMGAAYEQYFGPGTRLTVT.

DNA of the CDR3: TGTGCCTGGAACCTAGCGGGGAACCTAGCGGTTGAGCAGTTCTTC. Encoded protein: CAWNLAGNLAVEQFF. The rearrangement links TRBV30 to TRBJ2-1; 9 bases align to TRBD2. CDR1 and CDR2 from the germline V gene are GTSNPN and SVGIG (reference sequence). The CDR3 contains 15 residues. The V gene end was trimmed by 4 bases and the J gene end by 9 bases; junction bases not matched to a gene: 13.

V and J are TRBV27 and TRBJ2-1; 7 bases align to TRBD1. The CDR3 totals 15 residues. Trimming took 8 bases from V and 9 from J; bases not matched to a gene: 16. The germline V gene has CDR1 MNHEY and CDR2 SMNVEV (reference sequence). The CDR3 sequence: CASRPRDRVLGEQFF. The CDR3 DNA reads as TGTGCCAGCCGGCCTCGAGACAGGGTTTTGGGTGAGCAGTTCTTC.